The clone carrying this T cell receptor beta chain was detected once. Sequenced by immunoSEQ multiplex PCR; TCRdb stores in-frame clones only, minus some. The top ten hold around 3.8% of the sample, which has tens of thousands of clones, about 88% seen once. The sample comes from a study of control samples from healthy donors and cancer patients. The CDR3 runs to 19 residues. Trimming removed 2 bases from V and 7 bases from J, with 29 bases in between. Germline CDR1 is MNHNS and CDR2 is SASEGT. The TCR comes from a woman between 50 and 59 years old in good health. Specimen: blood. The chain recombines TRBV6-1 with TRBJ1-2; TRBD1 might be the D (5 bases). The CDR3 DNA reads as TGTGCCAGCAGTGAAAATCCGTGGGGCCGGGTTCAGGGCGATTTTGGCTACACCTTC. Encoded protein: CASSENPWGRVQGDFGYTF.